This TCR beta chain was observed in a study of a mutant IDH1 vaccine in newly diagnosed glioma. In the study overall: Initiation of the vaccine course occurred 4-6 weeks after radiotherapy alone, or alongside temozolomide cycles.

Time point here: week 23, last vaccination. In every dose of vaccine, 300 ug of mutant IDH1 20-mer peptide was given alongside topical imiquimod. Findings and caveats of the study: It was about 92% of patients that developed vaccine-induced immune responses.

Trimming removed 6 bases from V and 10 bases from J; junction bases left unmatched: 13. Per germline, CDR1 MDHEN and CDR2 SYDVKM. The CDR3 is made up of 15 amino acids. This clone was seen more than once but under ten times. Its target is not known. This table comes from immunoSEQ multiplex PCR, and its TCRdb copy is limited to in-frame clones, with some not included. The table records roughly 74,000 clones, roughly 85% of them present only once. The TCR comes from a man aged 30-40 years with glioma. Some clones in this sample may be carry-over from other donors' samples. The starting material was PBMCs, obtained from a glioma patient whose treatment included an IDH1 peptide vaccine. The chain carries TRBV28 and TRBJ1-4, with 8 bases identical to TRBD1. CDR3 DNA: TGTGCCAGCAGCTATGGGACAGGAACTAACCGAAAACTGTTTTTT. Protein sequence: CASSYGTGTNRKLFF.